This TCR beta chain derives from a study of identical twins. Study-wide findings and caveats: Twins shared out-of-frame alpha sequences with excess low generation probability.

Germline V gene sequence: CDR1 DFQATT, CDR2 SNEGSKA (reference sequence). V lost 1 base, J lost 2 bases, and 8 bases lay in between. The CDR3 has 13 residues. This clonotype was recorded once. Its antigen is still unknown. TCRdb reprocessed the 5' RACE reads with MiXCR, giving one entry per CDR3 protein. Found here are 450,000 to 600,000 distinct CDR3 sequences, around 20% of them singletons; the top ten hold roughly 0.5%. These data also featured in a second study, about yellow fever vaccine responses in identical twins.

Sequenced: CD4+ T cells sorted from blood. This chain uses TRBV20-1 with TRBJ1-2; TRBD1 might be the D (5 bases). The clonotype originates from a woman aged 18 to 35 in good health. CDR3 sequence: CSARAGLNYGYTF. The CDR3 DNA sequence: TGCAGTGCTAGAGCGGGACTCAACTATGGCTACACCTTC.